This TCR beta chain came from a study of chemoradiotherapy in HPV16-positive cancers. As regards this clone: Its target is unknown.

CDR1 SGHRS and CDR2 YFSETQ come from the germline V gene. The CDR3 consists of 14 residues. V was pared by 0 bases and J by 4 bases, with 5 bases between. Using immunoSEQ multiplex PCR, the repertoire was profiled, and TCRdb retains in-frame clones only, with some absent. The data hold tens of thousands of clones, with roughly 86% observed a single time. Study-level points and caveats: Candidate HPV-specific clones and E7-related TCR motifs grew in tumor during treatment. Better recurrence-free survival went with HPV-responsive T-cell expansion in HPV16-positive patients.

The source is a human donor with HPV-associated anogenital cancer. This specimen consisted of blood, obtained from a patient who underwent chemoradiotherapy. The chain links TRBV5-1 to TRBJ1-6, with no clear D. CDR3 protein: CASSLEQYNSPLHF. CDR3 nucleotide sequence: TGCGCCAGCAGCTTGGAGCAGTATAATTCACCCCTCCACTTT.